Listed below are T cell receptor beta chains from one sample, sequenced in a study of shared clonotypes between healthy human individuals. Method: immunoSEQ multiplex PCR; TCRdb's copy keeps in-frame clones and lacks some. The profile covers under 650,000 clones, with about 95% appearing a single time and 0.055% to 0.075% taken by the ten largest. Sequenced input: naive CD4+ T cells sorted from blood. The receptors were sampled from a woman aged 25 to 45 in good health. Each CDR3 is given with its conserved first and last residue. D genes are given only for firm matches. Clone size is given for some rows only: seen once, a few or many times, or a class if the clone is expanded.

>TRBJ2-1|.|TRBV12-2|.
TGTGCAAGTCGCTTAGCGAAAACCCTAGAGCGGACTAGGACGCCCTACAATGAGCAGTTCTTC
CASRLAKTLERTRTPYNEQFF
>TRBJ2-7|TRBD1|TRBV18|.
TGTGCCAGCTCACCAAGAACCGGGACAGGCTCCTACGAGCAGTACTTC
CASSPRTGTGSYEQYF
>TRBJ2-3|.|TRBV7-9|.
TGTGCCAGCAGCTTAGTTTCCACAGATACGCAGTATTTT
CASSLVSTDTQYF
>TRBJ2-7|.|TRBV13|.
TGTGCCAGCAGCTTAAGATTGGCTGGGGAGCAGTACTTC
CASSLRLAGEQYF
>TRBJ2-3|TRBD2|TRBV10-3|once
TGTGCCATCAGTGAAGGGAGGACTAGCGGGAAATCAGATACGCAGTATTTT
CAISEGRTSGKSDTQYF
>TRBJ2-7|TRBD1|TRBV2|.
TGTGCCAGCAGTGCCCCCGGGACAGGGGACCACGAGCAGTACTTC
CASSAPGTGDHEQYF
>TRBJ1-5|.|TRBV7-2|.
TGTGCCAGCAGCTTAGCGCGGCCAGGTTTTAGCAATCAGCCCCAGCATTTT
CASSLARPGFSNQPQHF
>TRBJ2-4|TRBD2|TRBV7-9|once
TGTGCCAGCAGCTCCCTAGCGGGAGCCAAAAACATTCAGTACTTC
CASSSLAGAKNIQYF
>TRBJ2-5|TRBD2|TRBV28|.
TGTGCCATCATGGGGGGGGACGGGGAGACCCAGTACTTC
CAIMGGDGETQYF
>TRBJ2-7|TRBD2|TRBV5-1|.
TGCGCCAGCAGTGTGGCTAGCGGGAGCTCCTACGAGCAGTACTTC
CASSVASGSSYEQYF
>TRBJ2-7|.|TRBV27|.
TGTGCCAGCAGTTCCCAGGGACTTCAATCCTACGAGCAGTACTTC
CASSSQGLQSYEQYF
>TRBJ1-3|.|TRBV6-5|.
TGTGCCAGCAGTTACTCAGCCCGGGCACCTGGAAACACCATATATTTT
CASSYSARAPGNTIYF
>TRBJ2-7|.|TRBV5-1|.
TGCGCCAGCAGCTTAAGGTCGGTGGGACTGGCCTACGAGCAGTACTTC
CASSLRSVGLAYEQYF
>TRBJ2-1|TRBD2|TRBV7-9|.
TGTGCCAGCAGCTTAGTCGCGGGAGCGGCCAATGAGCAGTTCTTC
CASSLVAGAANEQFF
>TRBJ2-1|.|TRBV2|.
TGTGCCAGCAGTCGGGACACCAACTCCTACAATGAGCAGTTCTTC
CASSRDTNSYNEQFF
>TRBJ2-7|.|TRBV28|.
TGTGCCAGCAGTCCCCCGGGGTACCACGAGCAGTACTTC
CASSPPGYHEQYF
>TRBJ1-1|.|TRBV4-1|once
TGCGCCAGCAGCCAAACCGTGGCCAGGGGCCCGCCTGAAGCTTTCTTT
CASSQTVARGPPEAFF
>TRBJ1-1|.|TRBV19|.
TGTGCCAGTAGTATGACGGGATTGAACACTGAAGCTTTCTTT
CASSMTGLNTEAFF
>TRBJ2-7|.|TRBV28|.
TGTGCCAGCAGTTCCTTCGTGGGCGAGCAGTACTTC
CASSSFVGEQYF
>TRBJ1-4|.|TRBV18|once
TGTGCCAGCTCACCTTGGGAGTTAAGAACTAATGAAAAACTGTTTTTT
CASSPWELRTNEKLFF
>TRBJ2-6|.|TRBV4-1|.
TGCGCCAGCAGGGGGTTGAGGGGGGGCTCTGGGGCCAACGTCCTGACTTTC
CASRGLRGGSGANVLTF
>TRBJ1-3|.|TRBV27|.
TGTGCCAGCAGTATGACAGCCACTGGAAACACCATATATTTT
CASSMTATGNTIYF
>TRBJ2-1|TRBD2|TRBV9|.
TGTGCCAGCAGCGTAGTTAGCGGGACGTCCAATGAGCAGTTCTTC
CASSVVSGTSNEQFF
>TRBJ1-1|.|TRBV7-9|.
TGTGCCAGCAGCCCGAAGGCAGGGCGGAACACTGAAGCTTTCTTT
CASSPKAGRNTEAFF
>TRBJ1-2|.|TRBV27|.
TGTGCCAGCAGTTTAGGGACATCGTCTGGCTACACCTTC
CASSLGTSSGYTF
>TRBJ2-3|.|TRBV5-6|.
TGTGCCAGCAGCTTGTACGAGAGGCAGTATTTT
CASSLYERQYF
>TRBJ1-2|TRBD1|TRBV5-6|once
TGTGCCAGCAGCTTGCGGGGGACAGGGGGAAATGGCTACACCTTC
CASSLRGTGGNGYTF
>TRBJ2-1|TRBD2|TRBV4-1|.
TGCGCCAGCAGCCAAGGAGTCACTAGCGGGAGGGCAGCCAATGAGCAGTTCTTC
CASSQGVTSGRAANEQFF
>TRBJ2-2|.|TRBV18|.
TGTGCCAGCTCACCACTACCTGGGTCGGGCACCGGGGAGCTGTTTTTT
CASSPLPGSGTGELFF
>TRBJ2-6|.|TRBV28|.
TGTGCCAGCAGTTCCCCCCGGTGGTCGGCCAACGTCCTGACTTTC
CASSSPRWSANVLTF
>TRBJ2-7|.|TRBV5-1|.
TGCGCCAGCAGCTTGGATCACGAGCAGTACTTC
CASSLDHEQYF
>TRBJ2-1|.|TRBV28|.
TGTGCCAGCAGTTTGGGCCTCAATGAGCAGTTCTTC
CASSLGLNEQFF
>TRBJ2-7|.|TRBV4-1|.
TGCGCCAGCAGCCAAGACCAGGAAGTCTTTGACGAGCAGTACTTC
CASSQDQEVFDEQYF
>TRBJ2-4|.|TRBV14|.
TGTGCCAGCAGCCAGGCGAGGACGTTAGGTGTAGCCAAAAACATTCAGTACTTC
CASSQARTLGVAKNIQYF
>TRBJ1-2|.|TRBV7-2|.
TGTGCCAGCAGCGGGTGGTGGGAACTTGGCGGCTATGGCTACACCTTC
CASSGWWELGGYGYTF
>TRBJ2-7|TRBD2|TRBV6-5|.
TGTGCCAGCAGTTTAGCGGGAGGGACCTACGAGCAGTACTTC
CASSLAGGTYEQYF
>TRBJ2-7|.|TRBV19|.
TGTGCCAGTAGTATTAGGACAGCACTCTCCTACGAGCAGTACTTC
CASSIRTALSYEQYF
>TRBJ2-3|.|TRBV11-1|once
TGTGCCAGCAGCTTAGCGCTAGAAGCAGATACGCAGTATTTT
CASSLALEADTQYF
>TRBJ2-7|.|TRBV27|.
TGTGCCAGCAGTTTAAGGCAGGGGGGTCCCTACGAGCAGTACTTC
CASSLRQGGPYEQYF
>TRBJ2-1|.|TRBV4-1|.
TGCGCCAGCAGCGAAGCAGGGACTTACAATGAGCAGTTCTTC
CASSEAGTYNEQFF
>TRBJ2-3|TRBD2|TRBV7-9|.
TGTGCCAGCAGCCCCGGACTAGCGGGAGTAACCCTGGTCACAGATACGCAGTATTTT
CASSPGLAGVTLVTDTQYF
>TRBJ2-7|.|TRBV5-5|.
TGTGCCAGCAGCTTTGCCAGGGTCCCCTACGAGCAGTACTTC
CASSFARVPYEQYF